The 18 T cell receptor beta chains in this list originate from one sample, sequenced in a study of shared clonotypes between healthy human individuals. Selected positively for CCR7 and CD45RO-negative, naive CD8 cells excluded terminally differentiated effector memory CD45RA+ cells. TCRdb's table, derived via immunoSEQ multiplex PCR, lists solely in-frame clones and lacks some. The sample lists approximately 1.9 million clones; around 93% were seen once. Sequencing was performed on naive CD8+ T cells from PBMCs. The origin of the receptors is a young man in good health. Some clones in this sample may be carry-over from other donors' samples.

The chain uses TRBV29-1 and TRBJ2-7; TRBD2 is a possible D gene (5 bases). V gave up 4 bases and J gave up 0 bases, with 10 bases separating them. CDR1 is SQVTM, CDR2 ANQGSEA, per germline. CDR3 size: 13 residues. DNA for the CDR3: TGCAGCGTTGTGGAAGGGAGCTCCTACGAGCAGTACTTC. It specifies CSVVEGSSYEQYF.

V is TRBV28 and J is TRBJ2-5; D perhaps matches TRBD1 (5 bases). V lost 7 bases and J lost 0, with 12 bases in between. The germline V gene has CDR1 MDHEN and CDR2 SYDVKM. The CDR3 is made up of 14 amino acids. This CDR3 is CASTFFRDQETQYF. The CDR3 DNA reads TGTGCCAGCACCTTTTTCAGGGACCAAGAGACCCAGTACTTC.

CDR3 in DNA: TGTGCCAGCAGCGTAGTGGGAGGGGTGGACGAGCAGTACTTC. Its protein product is CASSVVGGVDEQYF. The rearrangement links TRBV9 to TRBJ2-7, with 7 bases fitting TRBD2. Germline CDR1 and CDR2: SGDLS and YYNGEE. Losses at the gene ends were 0 bases for V and 5 bases for J; bases not matched to a gene: 5. The CDR3 has 14 residues. Full variable domain (outside the CDR3, taken from reference TRBV9 and TRBJ2-7): DSGVTQTPKHLITATGQRVTLRCSPRSGDLSVYWYQQSLDQGLQFLIQYYNGEERAKGNILERFSAQQFPDLHSELNLSSLELGDSALYFCASSVVGGVDEQYFGPGTRLTVT.

The count of this clone is one. At the DNA level, this CDR3 is encoded by other sequences in the same sample as well. V is TRBV4-3 and J is TRBJ2-1; 13 bases are a match to TRBD2. The germline gives CDR1 LGHNA, CDR2 YSLEER. Losses at the gene ends were 3 bases for V and 5 bases for J; bases not matched to a gene: 1. The CDR3 runs to 15 residues. The DNA for the CDR3 is TGCGCCAGCAGCCAGGGACTAGCGGGAAACAATGAGCAGTTCTTC. Translating gives CASSQGLAGNNEQFF.

The chain uses TRBV28 and TRBJ1-5; no definite D call. Trimming shortened V by 6 bases and J by 2 bases, and 11 bases separated the two germline ends. CDR1 and CDR2 (germline): MDHEN, SYDVKM. The CDR3 is 14 amino acids. Here the CDR3 reads CASRLGVGNQPQHF. Written as DNA, the CDR3 is TGTGCCAGCAGGTTGGGTGTTGGCAATCAGCCCCAGCATTTT.

The chain uses TRBV11-3 and TRBJ1-2; TRBD1 matches 7 bases. Trimming removed 3 bases from V and 6 bases from J; junction bases left unmatched: 4. Germline CDR1 reads SGHNT; CDR2 reads YENEEA. This CDR3 contains 13 residues. The CDR3 DNA follows: TGTGCCAGCAGCTTTCCAGGGGGTGATGGCTACACCTTC. Translated: CASSFPGGDGYTF.

The gene calls are TRBV27 and TRBJ2-1; D possibly corresponds to TRBD1 (6 bases). Germline CDR1 MNHEY, CDR2 SMNVEV (reference sequence). V lost 5 bases and J lost 6, with 14 bases in between. The CDR3 loop spans 14 amino acids. The CDR3 DNA reads TGTGCCAGCAGTGCACATACAGGGACCAATGAGCAGTTCTTC. This sequence encodes CASSAHTGTNEQFF.

The chain links TRBV28 to TRBJ2-7; D is unclear. This CDR3 comprises 13 residues. The germline V and J ends were trimmed by 3 bases and 2 bases, with 8 bases remaining between them. Germline V lookup: CDR1 MDHEN, CDR2 SYDVKM. CDR3 sequence (DNA): TGTGCCAGCAGTTTTATTTCAGCCTACGAGCAGTACTTC. Translated, it gives CASSFISAYEQYF.

The rearrangement links TRBV28 to TRBJ1-5; D remains ambiguous. There are 13 residues in the CDR3. The germline gives CDR1 MDHEN, CDR2 SYDVKM. The V and J ends lost 4 bases and 4 bases respectively, with 8 bases between them. CDR3 in amino acids: CASSWTGNQPQHF. CDR3 bases: TGTGCCAGCAGTTGGACTGGGAATCAGCCCCAGCATTTT.

The chain combines TRBV29-1 with TRBJ2-2; the match to TRBD2 covers 12 bases. This CDR3 is 19 amino acids long. Germline V lookup: CDR1 SQVTM, CDR2 ANQGSEA. J lost 2 bases, V lost 6 bases, and 16 bases had no gene match. The CDR3 reads CSVLGPAASGRANTGELFF. The CDR3 DNA is TGCAGCGTACTGGGCCCTGCGGCTAGCGGGAGGGCCAACACCGGGGAGCTGTTTTTT.

The chain links TRBV5-5 to TRBJ2-7; D tentatively fits TRBD1 or TRBD2 (5 bases each). The CDR3 consists of 13 residues. V was pared by 4 bases and J by 3 bases, with 11 bases between. Germline loops: CDR1 SGHKS, CDR2 YYEKEE (reference sequence). This CDR3 reads CASSLGPNYEQYF. CDR3 DNA: TGTGCCAGCAGCCTGGGACCGAACTACGAGCAGTACTTC.

This sequence joins TRBV10-3 and TRBJ2-7, with a weak D call TRBD2 (6 bases). The V end lost 4 bases, the J end lost 2 bases, and 15 bases lay between the germline ends. The germline gives CDR1 ENHRY, CDR2 SYGVKD. CDR3 length equals 15 residues. The CDR3 loop is CAISAPGSGPYEQYF. In nucleotides, the CDR3 is TGTGCCATCAGTGCCCCCGGTAGCGGCCCCTACGAGCAGTACTTC.

This chain connects TRBV4-3 to TRBJ2-7, with D hard to call. The CDR3 consists of 13 residues. CDR1 LGHNA and CDR2 YSLEER come from the germline V gene. Trimming removed 0 bases from V and 3 bases from J, with 6 bases in between. For the CDR3, the DNA is TGCGCCAGCAGCCAAGATTACTACTACGAGCAGTACTTC. Protein sequence: CASSQDYYYEQYF.

This chain links TRBV6-5 with TRBJ2-7; D perhaps matches TRBD2 (6 bases). CDR1 is MNHEY and CDR2 is SVGAGI in the germline V gene. Trimming cost V 5 bases and J 0 bases, with 11 bases left between them. The CDR3 consists of 14 residues. The CDR3 nucleotides are TGTGCCAGCAGTCCGGGACTCCTCTCCTACGAGCAGTACTTC. Translated, it gives CASSPGLLSYEQYF.

This clone showed up just a few times. The gene calls are TRBV19 and TRBJ1-5; D possibly corresponds to TRBD1 (6 bases). V dropped 5 bases and J dropped 6 bases, with 20 bases sitting between them. The germline V gene encodes CDR1 LNHDA and CDR2 SQIVND (reference sequence). The CDR3 has 16 amino acids. The CDR3 loop reads CASSLSRTAIIQPQHF. The CDR3 region has the DNA TGTGCCAGTAGTCTCTCCCGGACAGCCATTATTCAGCCCCAGCATTTT.

The rearrangement links TRBV28 to TRBJ2-5; 13 bases fit TRBD2. The CDR3 extends over 15 amino acids. Per the germline V gene, CDR1 is MDHEN and CDR2 is SYDVKM. V trimming: 5 bases; J trimming: 4 bases; junction bases outside the gene matches: 4. As DNA, the CDR3 is TGTGCCAGCAGTCTACTAGCGGGAGGGCGAGAGACCCAGTACTTC. Residues: CASSLLAGGRETQYF.

CDR3 in DNA: TGTGCCAGCAGGGCAGGGGGCGATGATGAGCAGTTCTTC. Residues: CASRAGGDDEQFF. V gene TRBV7-9 combines with J gene TRBJ2-1; TRBD1 agrees at 8 bases. Trimming cost V 6 bases and J 8 bases; bases outside gene matches: 6. The CDR3 consists of 13 residues. The germline CDR1 and CDR2 sequences are SEHNR and FQNEAQ (reference sequence).

The chain recombines TRBV9 with TRBJ2-5, with D possibly TRBD1 on 6 matching bases. In germline, CDR1 is SGDLS, CDR2 YYNGEE. V was pared by 0 bases and J by 5 bases, with 14 bases between. The CDR3 length is 15 residues. CDR3 DNA sequence: TGTGCCAGCAGCGTAGAGCAGGGGCCCCGGGAGACCCAGTACTTC. It codes for CASSVEQGPRETQYF. The full variable domain, with the rest looked up from reference TRBV9 and TRBJ2-5, is DSGVTQTPKHLITATGQRVTLRCSPRSGDLSVYWYQQSLDQGLQFLIQYYNGEERAKGNILERFSAQQFPDLHSELNLSSLELGDSALYFCASSVEQGPRETQYFGPGTRLLVL.